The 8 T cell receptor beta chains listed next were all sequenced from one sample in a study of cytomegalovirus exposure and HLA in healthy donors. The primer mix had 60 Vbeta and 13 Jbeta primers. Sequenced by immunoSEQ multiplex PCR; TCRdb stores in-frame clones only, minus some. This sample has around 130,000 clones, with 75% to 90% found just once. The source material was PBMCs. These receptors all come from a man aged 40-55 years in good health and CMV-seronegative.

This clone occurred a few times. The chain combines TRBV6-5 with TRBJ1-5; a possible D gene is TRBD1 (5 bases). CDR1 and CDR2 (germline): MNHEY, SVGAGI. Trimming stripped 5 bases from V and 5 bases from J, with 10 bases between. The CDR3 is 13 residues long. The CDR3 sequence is CASSAGKDQPQHF. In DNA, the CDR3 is TGTGCCAGCAGTGCAGGGAAGGATCAGCCCCAGCATTTT.

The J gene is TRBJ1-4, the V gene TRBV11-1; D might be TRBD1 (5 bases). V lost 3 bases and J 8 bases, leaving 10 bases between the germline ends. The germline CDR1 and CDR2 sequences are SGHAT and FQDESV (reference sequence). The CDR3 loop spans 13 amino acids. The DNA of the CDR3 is TGTGCCAGCAGCTTGCCCGGACAAGAAAAACTGTTTTTT. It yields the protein CASSLPGQEKLFF.

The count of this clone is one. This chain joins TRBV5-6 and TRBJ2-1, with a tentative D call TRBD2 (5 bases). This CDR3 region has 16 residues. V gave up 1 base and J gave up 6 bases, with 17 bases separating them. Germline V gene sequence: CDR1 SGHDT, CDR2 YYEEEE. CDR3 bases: TGTGCCAGCAGCTTGTCTAGAGGGTCGGTAGGCAATGAGCAGTTCTTC. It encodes CASSLSRGSVGNEQFF. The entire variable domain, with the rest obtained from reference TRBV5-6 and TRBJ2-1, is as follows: DAGVTQSPTHLIKTRGQQVTLRCSPKSGHDTVSWYQQALGQGPQFIFQYYEEEERQRGNFPDRFSGHQFPNYSSELNVNALLLGDSALYLCASSLSRGSVGNEQFFGPGTRLTVL.

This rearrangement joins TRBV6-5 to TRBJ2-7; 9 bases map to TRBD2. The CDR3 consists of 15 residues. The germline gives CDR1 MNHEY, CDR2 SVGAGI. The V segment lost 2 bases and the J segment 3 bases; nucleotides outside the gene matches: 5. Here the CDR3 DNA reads TGTGCCAGCAGTTACGGGCTAGCGGGAAACTACGAGCAGTACTTC. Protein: CASSYGLAGNYEQYF.

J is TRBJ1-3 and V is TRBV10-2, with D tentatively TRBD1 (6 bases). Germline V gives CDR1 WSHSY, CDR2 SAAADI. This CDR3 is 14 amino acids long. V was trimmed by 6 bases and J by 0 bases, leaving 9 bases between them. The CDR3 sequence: CASRTGNSGNTIYF. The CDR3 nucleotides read TGCGCCAGCAGGACAGGCAACTCTGGAAACACCATATATTTT.

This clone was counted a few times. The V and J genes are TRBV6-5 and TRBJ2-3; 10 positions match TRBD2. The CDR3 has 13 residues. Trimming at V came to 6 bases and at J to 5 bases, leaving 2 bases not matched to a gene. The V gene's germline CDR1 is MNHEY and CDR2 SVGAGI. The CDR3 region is CASSRTSGDTQYF. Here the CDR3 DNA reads TGTGCCAGCAGCCGGACTAGCGGAGATACGCAGTATTTT.

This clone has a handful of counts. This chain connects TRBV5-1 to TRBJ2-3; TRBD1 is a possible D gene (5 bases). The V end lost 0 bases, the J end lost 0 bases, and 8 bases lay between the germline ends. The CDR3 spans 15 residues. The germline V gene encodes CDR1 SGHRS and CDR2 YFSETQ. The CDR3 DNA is TGCGCCAGCAGCTTGGGGGGCCTTAGCACAGATACGCAGTATTTT. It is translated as CASSLGGLSTDTQYF.

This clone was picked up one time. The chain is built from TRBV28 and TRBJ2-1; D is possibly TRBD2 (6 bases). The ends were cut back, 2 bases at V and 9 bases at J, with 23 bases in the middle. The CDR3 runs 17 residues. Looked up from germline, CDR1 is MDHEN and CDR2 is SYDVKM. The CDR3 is CASSLSGPTGGNGEQFF. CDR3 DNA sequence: TGTGCCAGCAGTTTAAGTGGGCCCACTGGCGGGAACGGTGAGCAGTTCTTC.